One sample yielded the 32 T cell receptor beta chains listed below, sequenced in a study of blood T cell repertoires in COVID-19. The method was immunoSEQ multiplex PCR; TCRdb's version includes in-frame clones alone and lacks a portion of them. Among some 170,000 clones listed, approximately 80% were seen once. Sequencing used PBMCs or T cells enriched from blood (not recorded which). These receptors all stem from a man in his fifties who had recovered from COVID-19.

The chain couples TRBV9 to TRBJ2-3; tentative D call: TRBD2 (6 bases). CDR3 size: 16 residues. CDR1 and CDR2 (germline): SGDLS, YYNGEE. V shed 0 bases and J shed 0 bases, with 11 bases lying between them. CDR3 amino acids: CASSVEGGASTDTQYF. CDR3 DNA sequence: TGTGCCAGCAGCGTAGAAGGCGGGGCTAGCACAGATACGCAGTATTTT.

This chain links TRBV4-1 with TRBJ2-3; 14 bases map to TRBD2. V was clipped by 1 base and J by 1 base; unmatched bases: 7. Per the germline V gene, CDR1 is MGHRA and CDR2 is YSYEKL. The CDR3 consists of 19 residues. The CDR3 region has the DNA TGCGCCAGCAGCCAAGGAAGACTAGCGGGGGGGCCCGGCACAGATACGCAGTATTTT. Translated, it gives CASSQGRLAGGPGTDTQYF.

This chain uses TRBV7-2 with TRBJ2-1, with 12 bases matching TRBD2. CDR1 and CDR2 (germline): SGHTA, FQGNSA. Losses at the gene ends were 4 bases for V and 9 bases for J; bases not matched to a gene: 4. This CDR3 contains 14 residues. CDR3 coding DNA: TGTGCCAGCAGCTCTAGCGGGGGGGCGAGTGAGCAGTTCTTC. It encodes CASSSSGGASEQFF.

This clone was seen only once. This chain links TRBV2 with TRBJ2-7; possibly TRBD2 for D (6 bases). The length of the CDR3 is 18 residues. Germline loops: CDR1 SNHLY, CDR2 FYNNEI. V was clipped by 6 bases and J by 1 base, with 25 bases between them. The CDR3 reads CASRSTYLTRTVSYEQYF. CDR3 DNA sequence: TGTGCCAGCAGATCAACGTACTTGACTAGGACGGTTTCCTACGAGCAGTACTTC.

This chain links TRBV19 with TRBJ1-1; TRBD1 is a possible D gene (5 bases). The CDR3 is 13 amino acids. Trimming took 5 bases from V and 1 from J, leaving 8 bases between them. In germline, CDR1 is LNHDA, CDR2 SQIVND (reference sequence). The CDR3 sequence: CASSETGNTEAFF. The CDR3 nucleotides read TGTGCCAGTAGTGAAACAGGGAACACTGAAGCTTTCTTT.

The chain has TRBV6-5 and TRBJ2-3; TRBD2 matches at 7 bases. CDR3 length: 15 amino acids. Germline V gene lookup returns CDR1 MNHEY and CDR2 SVGAGI. V was clipped by 6 bases and J by 5 bases; unmatched bases: 11. This chain's CDR3 is CASSHVGGGGDTQYF. In nucleotides, the CDR3 is TGTGCCAGCAGCCACGTGGGGGGGGGAGGAGATACGCAGTATTTT.

The chain links TRBV7-9 to TRBJ1-1; the D is unclear. The CDR3 loop spans 15 amino acids. The germline V and J ends were trimmed by 5 bases and 2 bases, with 15 bases remaining between them. CDR1 and CDR2 (germline): SEHNR, FQNEAQ (reference sequence). The CDR3 DNA follows: TGTGCCAGCAGCCTTTCGAGGGCAGTCAACACTGAAGCTTTCTTT. Translated: CASSLSRAVNTEAFF.

The genes are TRBV27 and TRBJ2-7; D might be TRBD1 (6 bases). Germline CDR1 is MNHEY and CDR2 is SMNVEV (reference sequence). CDR3 size: 14 residues. Trimming removed 6 bases from V and 5 bases from J, with 17 bases in between. Here the CDR3 DNA reads TGTGCCAGCAGGCACCGGGGCAGGGGTCACGAGCAGTACTTC. This encodes CASRHRGRGHEQYF.

The gene calls are TRBV4-1 and TRBJ1-1; no clear D. This CDR3 spans 13 amino acids. The germline gives CDR1 MGHRA, CDR2 YSYEKL. Trimming shortened V by 0 bases and J by 3 bases, and 5 bases separated the two germline ends. The DNA for the CDR3 is TGCGCCAGCAGCCAAGAACGGGACACTGAAGCTTTCTTT. This codes for CASSQERDTEAFF.

This clone was detected once. The chain links TRBV28 to TRBJ1-5; D may be TRBD1 (5 bases). Germline V CDR1 and CDR2: MDHEN, SYDVKM. The V and J ends lost 6 bases and 3 bases respectively, with 6 bases between them. There are 12 residues in the CDR3. CDR3 in DNA: TGTGCCAGCAGGGGGCCCAATCAGCCCCAGCATTTT. The encoded protein is CASRGPNQPQHF.

The chain carries TRBV3-1 (or the pseudogene TRBV3-2) and TRBJ2-5; 10 positions match TRBD2. Germline lookup yields CDR1 LGHDT and CDR2 YNNKEL (reference sequence). The length of the CDR3 is 14 residues. Trimming took 5 bases from V and 5 from J; bases not matched to a gene: 5. The CDR3 bases are TGTGCCAGCAGCTTACTAGCGGGGAGTGAGACCCAGTACTTC. It is translated as CASSLLAGSETQYF.

CDR3 loop: CASSIPGLSYEQYF. The DNA for the CDR3 is TGTGCCAGTAGTATCCCAGGGCTCTCCTACGAGCAGTACTTC. The V and J genes are TRBV19 and TRBJ2-7, with TRBD1 as a possible D gene (5 bases). Germline CDR1 LNHDA, CDR2 SQIVND (reference sequence). Trimming cost V 3 bases and J 0 bases, with 9 bases left between them. CDR3 length: 14 amino acids.

V usage is TRBV5-6 and J usage is TRBJ1-5, with 7 bases aligning to TRBD1. V shed 5 bases, J shed 0 bases, and the junction held 11 bases outside the gene matches. This CDR3 has 17 residues. Germline V gene lookup returns CDR1 SGHDT and CDR2 YYEEEE. Here the CDR3 reads CASSSWGQGDSNQPQHF. CDR3 nucleotides: TGTGCCAGCAGTTCTTGGGGGCAGGGGGATAGCAATCAGCCCCAGCATTTT.

The J gene is TRBJ2-5, the V gene TRBV11-2; tentatively, D is TRBD1 (5 bases). Trimming cost V 4 bases and J 5 bases, with 23 bases left between them. CDR1 SGHAT and CDR2 FQNNGV come from the germline V gene. CDR3 length: 17 residues. CDR3 nucleotides: TGTGCCAGCAGCTCTAGTTTCTCGAGCAGGGCAAGTGAGACCCAGTACTTC. Encoded protein: CASSSSFSSRASETQYF.

In this sample, this clone turned up a few times. The genes are TRBV19 and TRBJ1-5, with 8 bases aligning to TRBD1. V gave up 3 bases and J gave up 7 bases; unmatched junction bases: 20. Germline CDR1 and CDR2: LNHDA and SQIVND (reference sequence). The CDR3 is 19 residues long. The CDR3 protein is CASSIAVAHSTGAGQPQHF. The CDR3 DNA reads TGTGCCAGTAGTATTGCGGTTGCCCACTCGACAGGGGCAGGGCAGCCCCAGCATTTT.

This clone was detected a few times. This chain connects TRBV18 to TRBJ1-3; D unclear. The germline V and J ends were trimmed by 6 bases and 0 bases, with 9 bases remaining between them. This CDR3 comprises 14 residues. Germline loops: CDR1 KGHSH, CDR2 LQKENI. The CDR3 nucleotides read TGTGCCAGCTCCTTAGCGAGCTCTGGAAACACCATATATTTT. This translates into CASSLASSGNTIYF.

The V gene is TRBV3-1 (or the pseudogene TRBV3-2), the J gene TRBJ2-7; weak D call: TRBD1 (6 bases). CDR1 and CDR2 (germline): LGHDT, YNNKEL (reference sequence). Trimming pared 1 base from V and 3 bases from J, leaving 13 bases between. The CDR3 loop spans 15 amino acids. For the CDR3, the DNA is TGTGCCAGCAGCCAAGCGACAGGATCCTTCTACGAGCAGTACTTC. Its translation: CASSQATGSFYEQYF.

The chain couples TRBV5-1 to TRBJ2-2; D is unresolved. The CDR3 is made up of 15 amino acids. The ends were cut back, 0 bases at V and 0 bases at J, with 6 bases in the middle. Germline CDR1 reads SGHRS; CDR2 reads YFSETQ. CDR3 loop: CASSLATSNTGELFF. The CDR3 DNA follows: TGCGCCAGCAGCTTGGCAACTTCGAACACCGGGGAGCTGTTTTTT.

In nucleotides, the CDR3 is TGTGCCACCAGCAGACAATCGGATAATTCACCCCTCCACTTT. Its protein product is CATSRQSDNSPLHF. The chain is built from TRBV15 and TRBJ1-6; D is unclear. Germline CDR1 is LNHNV and CDR2 is YYDKDF (reference sequence). The V and J ends lost 2 bases and 5 bases respectively, with 7 bases between them. The CDR3 loop spans 14 amino acids.

This chain links TRBV5-1 with TRBJ2-1; no firm D call. Germline-derived CDR1 and CDR2 are SGHRS and YFSETQ. This CDR3 has 13 amino acids. V was pared by 0 bases and J by 9 bases, with 10 bases between. CDR3 protein: CASSLGNTGEQFF. Here the CDR3 DNA reads TGCGCCAGCAGCTTGGGCAATACCGGTGAGCAGTTCTTC.

The chain combines TRBV19 with TRBJ1-5; 10 nucleotides line up with TRBD1. Losses at the gene ends were 4 bases for V and 5 bases for J; bases not matched to a gene: 5. The germline gives CDR1 LNHDA, CDR2 SQIVND (reference sequence). This CDR3 is 15 amino acids long. In DNA form, the CDR3 reads TGTGCCAGTAGTACCGGACAGGGGGGACATCAGCCCCAGCATTTT. Encoded protein: CASSTGQGGHQPQHF.

Regarding this clone: A junction end diverges from the germline sequence, so it may reflect a read error. The chain couples TRBV5-4 to TRBJ1-4; D possibly corresponds to TRBD1 (6 bases). This CDR3 comprises 14 residues. Germline CDR1 SGHNT, CDR2 YYREEE (reference sequence). CDR3 in amino acids: CASSSGTTNEKLFF. The CDR3 nucleotides are TGTGCCAGCAGCTCTGGGACAACAAATGAAAAACTGTTTTTT. Based on the CDR3 plus reference TRBV5-4 and TRBJ1-4, the full variable domain is ETGVTQSPTHLIKTRGQQVTLRCSSQSGHNTVSWYQQALGQGPQFIFQYYREEENGRGNFPPRFSGLQFPNYSSELNVNALELDDSALYLCASSSGTTNEKLFFGSGTQLSVL.

This clone was observed a single time. The chain's CDR3 is CASSPGWRGLGYGYTF. The CDR3 DNA reads as TGTGCCAGCAGCCCGGGTTGGCGGGGGCTTGGATATGGCTACACCTTC. The chain joins TRBV28 to TRBJ1-2; a possible D gene is TRBD1 (6 bases). V was shortened by 6 bases and J by 5 bases, with 22 bases between the two germline ends. CDR3 length: 16 residues. From germline, CDR1 is MDHEN and CDR2 SYDVKM.

The V gene is TRBV6-1, the J gene TRBJ1-2; TRBD1 matches at 8 bases. The V gene's germline CDR1 is MNHNS and CDR2 SASEGT. The CDR3 length is 13 residues. Trimming removed 3 bases from V and 4 bases from J; junction bases left unmatched: 1. CDR3 sequence: CASSDRGLYGYTF. The CDR3 DNA reads TGTGCCAGCAGTGACAGGGGGCTCTATGGCTACACCTTC.

V gene TRBV4-1 combines with J gene TRBJ2-7; 12 positions agree with TRBD2. The germline CDR1 and CDR2 sequences are MGHRA and YSYEKL. The J segment lost 5 bases and the V segment lost 0 bases, leaving 2 bases of the junction unmatched. The CDR3 spans 15 residues. The CDR3 reads CASSQDRLAGDEQYF. CDR3 nucleotide sequence: TGCGCCAGCAGCCAAGATCGACTAGCGGGGGACGAGCAGTACTTC.

CDR3 region: CASSVDLAPRTSGYTF. DNA of the CDR3: TGTGCCAGCAGCGTAGATCTGGCCCCTAGAACGTCTGGCTACACCTTC. The chain combines TRBV9 with TRBJ1-2; D gene ambiguous. From germline, CDR1 is SGDLS and CDR2 YYNGEE. CDR3 size: 16 residues. V was clipped by 0 bases and J by 7 bases, with 19 bases between them. The whole variable domain, filled in from reference TRBV9 and TRBJ1-2, reads DSGVTQTPKHLITATGQRVTLRCSPRSGDLSVYWYQQSLDQGLQFLIQYYNGEERAKGNILERFSAQQFPDLHSELNLSSLELGDSALYFCASSVDLAPRTSGYTFGSGTRLTVV.

This chain uses TRBV3-1 (or the pseudogene TRBV3-2) with TRBJ2-2; D might be TRBD2 (6 bases). V gave up 6 bases and J gave up 0 bases, with 11 bases separating them. Germline V lookup: CDR1 LGHDT, CDR2 YNNKEL (reference sequence). The CDR3 loop spans 15 amino acids. Written as DNA, the CDR3 is TGTGCCAGCAGGCGGCGGGGCTCGAACACCGGGGAGCTGTTTTTT. It specifies CASRRRGSNTGELFF.

The rearrangement joins TRBV5-1 to TRBJ1-1, with 8 bases identical to TRBD1. V lost 0 bases to trimming and J lost 6 bases; unmatched junction nucleotides: 1. CDR3 size: 13 residues. Germline V CDR1 and CDR2: SGHRS, YFSETQ. The CDR3 DNA is TGCGCCAGCAGCTTGGCAGGGGGCCCTGAAGCTTTCTTT. Amino acid sequence: CASSLAGGPEAFF.

The genes are TRBV10-3 and TRBJ1-4; possibly TRBD1 for D (6 bases). Germline values: CDR1 ENHRY, CDR2 SYGVKD. The length of the CDR3 is 12 residues. V was trimmed by 5 bases and J by 17 bases, leaving 18 bases between them. CDR3 sequence (DNA): TGTGCCATCAGTAGTAATCCCGGGACAAGATTTTTT. It codes for CAISSNPGTRFF.

This sequence joins TRBV11-2 and TRBJ1-3, with 8 bases aligning to TRBD1. V trimming: 1 base; J trimming: 4 bases; junction bases outside the gene matches: 6. The CDR3 loop spans 16 amino acids. Germline V gives CDR1 SGHAT, CDR2 FQNNGV. Written as DNA, the CDR3 is TGTGCCAGCAGCTTAGTCCGGACAGGGTTAGGAAACACCATATATTTT. It specifies CASSLVRTGLGNTIYF.

Here the CDR3 reads CASSIAQGAFHSPLHF. In DNA, the CDR3 is TGTGCCAGTAGTATAGCCCAGGGGGCTTTTCATTCACCCCTCCACTTT. The chain employs TRBV19 and TRBJ1-6; 8 bases align to TRBD1. The CDR3 extends over 16 amino acids. Losses at the gene ends were 1 base for V and 8 bases for J; bases not matched to a gene: 7. Germline V gene sequence: CDR1 LNHDA, CDR2 SQIVND (reference sequence).

V usage is TRBV11-3 and J usage is TRBJ2-1; weak D call: TRBD1 (6 bases). Trimming removed 2 bases from V and 6 bases from J, with 20 bases in between. The CDR3 sequence is 17 residues long. Per germline, CDR1 SGHNT and CDR2 YENEEA. CDR3 sequence (DNA): TGTGCCAGCAGCTTAAGGGGCTCGGTCAGGGGCACCAATGAGCAGTTCTTC. It yields the protein CASSLRGSVRGTNEQFF.